Reported below is one T cell receptor (beta chain). Its antigen is as yet unknown. These data come from a study of T cell repertoires in cytomegalovirus infection. On the study more broadly: Matching HLA type, along with CMV infection, was indicated by public TCR beta signatures.

TCRdb re-called the reads with MiXCR, one entry per CDR3 protein. The sample carries about 83,000 distinct CDR3 sequences, approximately 30% recorded once. Germline V gene data show CDR1 as SEHNR and CDR2 as FQNEAQ (reference sequence). The CDR3 is made up of 13 amino acids. Trimming took 5 bases from V and 8 from J, leaving 13 bases between them. The sequence was obtained from a human donor in good health (CMV status not recorded). Some clones in this sample may be carry-over from other donors' samples. This sample comprised CD8+ T cells from cultured PBMCs, obtained from culture after CMV antigen stimulation. The V and J genes are TRBV7-9 and TRBJ2-4; D is uncertain. The CDR3 reads CASSLGVSDIQYF. CDR3 nucleotides: TGTGCCAGCAGCCTGGGCGTTTCTGACATTCAGTACTTC.